Detailed here is one T cell receptor (beta chain). The target antigen is unknown. The junction shows a germline mismatch at one end, possibly a read error. This record belongs to a study of tumor-infiltrating lymphocytes in primary liver carcinoma. Co-extraction of both nucleic acids (RNA and DNA) used about 20-33 mg of unsorted bulk tissue. TCR beta cDNA was made from 450 to 600 ng total RNA with a constant-region primer. Generation of the TCR beta libraries relied on three nested multiplex PCR rounds using slightly modified ARM-PCR. For roughly 10 cycles apiece, the opening two PCR rounds ran with TRBV1-TRBV30 forward primers and a C-beta reverse primer. TCRdb reanalysed the multiplex PCR reads using MiXCR and keeps one entry per CDR3 protein. The sample contains approximately 45,000 distinct CDR3 sequences, roughly 80% of which appear only once. This CDR3 spans 16 amino acids. In germline, CDR1 is DFQATT, CDR2 SNEGSKA (reference sequence).

Notes on the study in general: Pairs of tumor regions overlapped more than tumor-adjacent and tumor-blood pairs did.

Sequencing was performed on tumor-adjacent normal liver tissue. The rearrangement uses TRBV20-1 and TRBJ2-1; 13 nucleotides align to TRBD2. The sequence was collected from a woman between 25 and 40 years old with primary liver carcinoma and hepatitis B virus infection. Written as DNA, the CDR3 is TGCATTGCTAGAGGGCTCGGACTAGCGGGAGCTGACGAGCAGTTCTTC. Its translation is CIARGLGLAGADEQFF.